This record looks at one T cell receptor beta chain sequence and its context. This clone was found once. Which antigen it targets is not known. Base qualities are not recorded, but no much larger clone differs from it by a single base. This sample is drawn from a study of blood T cell repertoires in COVID-19 (TCRdb year 2020). For the wider study: Collaborator samples came from the United States, Italy and Spain and covered acute and convalescent phases of COVID-19. Subjects who had been exposed to COVID-19, were actively infected with it, or had recovered from it provided the deeply sampled blood TCRbeta repertoires that made up the dataset. Samples were obtained from the ongoing ImmuneRACE study (first 160 participants) and from roughly 1,300 subjects provided by 6 global collaborators. The sample metadata nearly always contained a de-identified subject ID, COVID-19 status, age in years and sex. Where available, HLA class I and class II types were obtained from metadata supplied by the sample provider rather than from assay-based typing. The material from the prospective study consisted of cDNA or gDNA derived from T cells, B-cell-depleted T cells, or PBMCs. The repertoires were made available in a free public database intended to serve as a resource for research on the immune response to SARS-CoV-2. General conclusions and limits of the study: Clinical and demographic metadata were provided uncurated, with the amount varying by source and participant.

For this chain, trimming is 1 base at the V end and 5 bases at the J end, and the number of junction bases without a gene match is 7. The CDR3 measures 16 amino acids from cysteine to phenylalanine. The DNA shown is the 48-base CDR3, in frame from base 1. CDR1 is given as SGHAT and CDR2 as FQNNGV, both from the germline V gene. The collaborating institutions used their own protocols to collect whole blood in K2EDTA tubes. For TCRbeta analysis, collaborators shipped samples as frozen whole blood, isolated PBMCs, or DNA extracted from either of those sample types. TCRbeta CDR3 regions were amplified from genomic DNA by means of the immunoSEQ Assay, a bias-controlled multiplex PCR. Processing in the source paper ran as follows. Within the assay, amplification of reference gene primers was used to estimate how many nucleated cells each sample contained. Sequence reads were collapsed and filtered to measure the absolute abundance of every unique TCRbeta CDR3 rearrangement. For each sample, productive Simpson clonality was calculated as the square root of Simpson's diversity index across productive rearrangements. The clones in this table, taken by TCRdb from immuneACCESS, are in-frame only. Not every clone is retained; where verified, under half of the shortfall comes from an unresolved V gene, and the cause of the rest is unknown. V and J calls and clone size are those listed in that table; D and trimming were worked out from the DNA. The table for this sample lists about 200,000 clones; around 86% of them were counted only once. The ten largest account for over 2.5% of the sample.

The sequence is built from TRBV11-2 and TRBJ2-1; TRBD1 agrees with 8 junctional bases. Sequencing was performed on peripheral blood. This TCR was sampled from a man in his sixties with acute or convalescent COVID-19. The CDR3 amino acid sequence is: CASSLAGGTGHNEQFF. The nucleotide sequence is given as TGTGCCAGCAGCTTAGCGGGTGGGACAGGCCACAATGAGCAGTTCTTC.